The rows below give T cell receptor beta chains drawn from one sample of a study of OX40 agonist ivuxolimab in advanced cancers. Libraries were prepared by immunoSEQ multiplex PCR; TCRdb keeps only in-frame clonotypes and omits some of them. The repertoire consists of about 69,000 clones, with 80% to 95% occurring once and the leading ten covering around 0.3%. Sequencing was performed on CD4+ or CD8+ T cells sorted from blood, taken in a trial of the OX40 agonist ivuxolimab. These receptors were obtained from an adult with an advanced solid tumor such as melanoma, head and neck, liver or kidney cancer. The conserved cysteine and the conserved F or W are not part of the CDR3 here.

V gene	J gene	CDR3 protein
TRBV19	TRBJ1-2	ASSISLGDYGYT
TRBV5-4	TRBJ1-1	ASSPGGATTEAF
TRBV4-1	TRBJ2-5	ASSQDPSRETQY
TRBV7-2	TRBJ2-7	ASSSPDSYEQY
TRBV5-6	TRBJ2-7	ASSLEGYYYEQY
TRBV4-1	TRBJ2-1	ASSQALAGVTYNEQF
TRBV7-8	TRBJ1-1	ASSLNLGGATGTEAF
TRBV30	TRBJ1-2	AWSVYRVDGYT
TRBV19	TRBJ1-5	ASMDLGNQPQH
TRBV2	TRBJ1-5	ASSDRVEQPQH
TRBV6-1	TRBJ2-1	ASRTGTDYNEQF
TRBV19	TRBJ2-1	ASSPTVGTSYNEQF
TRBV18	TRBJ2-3	ASSATASTDTQY
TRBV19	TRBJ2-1	ASSIQAGGPGNEQF
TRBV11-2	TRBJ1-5	ASSLERANQPQH
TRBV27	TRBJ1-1	ASSYVGTPITEAF
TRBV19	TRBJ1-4	ASSIGKGTATNEKLF
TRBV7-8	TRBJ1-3	ASSSRRSQPRSGNTIY
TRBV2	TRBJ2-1	ASRDTSGGRNEQF
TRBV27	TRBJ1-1	ASSFGTENTEAF
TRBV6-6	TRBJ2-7	ASRFSGRDSYEQY
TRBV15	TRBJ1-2	ATSREPITGVT
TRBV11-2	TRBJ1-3	ASSLVGRLSGNTIY
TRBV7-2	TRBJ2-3	ASSLFRDTQY
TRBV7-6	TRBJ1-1	ASSLGSAGARGTEAF
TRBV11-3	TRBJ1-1	ASSPDPRNTEAF
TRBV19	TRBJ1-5	ASSNNRGAVSQPQH
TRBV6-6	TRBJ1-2	ASSRTTNYGYT